This is a list of T cell receptor beta chains from one sample in a study of T-cell reconstitution after alpha-beta-depleted transplantation in children. MiXCR, run by TCRdb on the PCR reads, gives a single entry per CDR3 protein. The repertoire includes hundreds of thousands of distinct CDR3 sequences, under 12% of them detected once, and just over 2% sits in the top ten. The sample in question was PBMCs, obtained before TCRalphabeta/CD19-depleted stem cell transplant. The receptor source for this set is a child younger than 10 with inherited bone marrow failure, due to receive a stem cell transplant. Both conserved end residues are part of each CDR3. The D gene is left open where the match is weak. Clone sizes are given selectively: once, few, many, or a class where the clone is expanded.

D gene | J gene | CDR3 length | V gene | clone size | CDR3 protein
- | TRBJ1-6 | 16 | TRBV6-1 | many | CASRGVDRGYNSPLHF
- | TRBJ2-5 | 14 | TRBV5-1 | many | CASSFGGQQETQYF
- | TRBJ2-5 | 14 | TRBV7-9 | many | CASSPSSLRETQYF
- | TRBJ2-1 | 14 | TRBV7-2 | - | CARSPIDRYNEQFF
- | TRBJ2-5 | 16 | TRBV23-1 | few | CASSQSVQGTQETQYF
- | TRBJ2-7 | 17 | TRBV7-6 | - | CASSLLSGTTSSYEQYF
TRBD2 | TRBJ2-5 | 15 | TRBV10-3 | many | CAISESASGRETQYF
- | TRBJ2-1 | 15 | TRBV7-6 | many | CASSLDIGRENEQFF
TRBD2 | TRBJ2-5 | 15 | TRBV5-4 | many | CASTNRGTSAETQYF
TRBD1 | TRBJ2-1 | 15 | TRBV7-9 | many | CASSVGQGVWNEQFF
- | TRBJ2-1 | 16 | TRBV3-1 | many | CAKPTLAQDAYNEQFF
TRBD2 | TRBJ2-1 | 15 | TRBV2 | - | CASSTWREGLNEQFF
TRBD1 | TRBJ1-2 | 12 | TRBV5-4 | many | CASSLAGTGTLF
- | TRBJ2-6 | 20 | TRBV20-1 | few | CSARIKTTDGPYSGANVLTF
TRBD1 | TRBJ2-5 | 13 | TRBV20-1 | many | CSARPGGEETQYF
TRBD2 | TRBJ2-7 | 14 | TRBV12-3/TRBV12-4 | few | CASSLSGGPHEQYF
- | TRBJ1-2 | 16 | TRBV7-9 | - | CASSLGDLAASLGYTF
TRBD1 | TRBJ1-1 | 15 | TRBV2 | many | CASSAQGQQHTEAFF
TRBD1 | TRBJ2-3 | 13 | TRBV6-1 | many | CASSATGGDTQYF
- | TRBJ2-3 | 12 | TRBV4-3 | few | CASSQGGDTQYF
- | TRBJ2-7 | 14 | TRBV28 | many | CASSSPGRAYEQYF
- | TRBJ2-1 | 14 | TRBV10-3 | many | CATRGGAAYNEQFF
TRBD2 | TRBJ2-5 | 16 | TRBV7-9 | many | CASSLTTSGRVETQYF
- | TRBJ2-7 | 13 | TRBV4-3 | - | CASSQTDPGEQYF
TRBD2 | TRBJ2-2 | 15 | TRBV20-1 | many | CSARKASGSTGELFF
TRBD2 | TRBJ2-3 | 16 | TRBV12-3/TRBV12-4 | many | CASSPYLAGGTDTQYF
- | TRBJ2-7 | 13 | TRBV12-3/TRBV12-4 | many | CASSLAAVQEEYF
- | TRBJ1-4 | 13 | TRBV27 | - | CATHTAAIEKLFF
TRBD1 | TRBJ2-3 | 17 | TRBV28 | many | CASTPPLGTGATDTQYF
- | TRBJ2-3 | 18 | TRBV7-8 | many | CASSVRDPIPATTDTQYF
- | TRBJ1-4 | 15 | TRBV9 | many | CASSPKGATNEKLFF
TRBD2 | TRBJ2-1 | 16 | TRBV12-3/TRBV12-4 | many | CASRTSWREGRDEQFF
- | TRBJ2-1 | 12 | TRBV14 | many | CASSRDWNEHFF
- | TRBJ1-5 | 13 | TRBV28 | - | CASRRQGAQPQHF
TRBD1 | TRBJ2-7 | 15 | TRBV5-5 | many | CASSFMADRAYEQYF
TRBD2 | TRBJ2-5 | 17 | TRBV20-1 | - | CSARDPTSGETQETQYF
- | TRBJ2-1 | 13 | TRBV20-1 | few | CSAEKRVYNEQFF
- | TRBJ2-5 | 13 | TRBV13 | - | CASRAGLEETQYF
- | TRBJ2-5 | 14 | TRBV20-1 | few | CSASSTGQRETQYF
TRBD1 | TRBJ2-7 | 15 | TRBV12-3/TRBV12-4 | many | CASRSGTGIPYEQYF
- | TRBJ1-1 | 16 | TRBV5-1 | many | CASSWGPKGRHTEAFF
- | TRBJ1-5 | 15 | TRBV30 | - | CAWSQFSRQDQPQHF
TRBD2 | TRBJ2-6 | 19 | TRBV11-2 | few | CASRDPGSREGVGANVLTF
- | TRBJ1-1 | 11 | TRBV24-1 | - | CATMTGTEAFF
- | TRBJ2-7 | 15 | TRBV3-1 | many | CASSSRLDSSYEQYF
- | TRBJ2-7 | 13 | TRBV6-2/TRBV6-3 | many | CASSYDGGGEQYF
- | TRBJ2-7 | 14 | TRBV29-1 | many | CSVEEKGKTDEQYF
- | TRBJ1-1 | 14 | TRBV27 | many | CASSLSGAHREAFF
TRBD2 | TRBJ2-1 | 15 | TRBV7-2 | few | CASSIKSGGFGEQFF
- | TRBJ2-2 | 16 | TRBV12-3/TRBV12-4 | many | CASRGASAAGTGELFF
- | TRBJ2-3 | 14 | TRBV29-1 | many | CSVDYVGESDTQYF
- | TRBJ2-6 | 18 | TRBV5-1 | many | CASSLAGGPSSGANVLTF
- | TRBJ2-3 | 15 | TRBV20-1 | many | CSARDSRQGPDTQYF
- | TRBJ2-2 | 15 | TRBV6-2/TRBV6-3 | - | CASSYSKGNTGELFF
- | TRBJ2-3 | 15 | TRBV27 | - | CASTFTGMSTDTQYF
TRBD1 | TRBJ2-7 | 17 | TRBV6-5 | many | CASSYLLPGQGAYEQYF
TRBD2 | TRBJ2-2 | 17 | TRBV3-1 | many | CASRTSGPRGVTGELFF
TRBD1 | TRBJ2-2 | 20 | TRBV28 | many | CASSIRTGGRDGVNTGELFF
- | TRBJ2-3 | 14 | TRBV5-1 | many | CASSLRVNTDTQYF
- | TRBJ2-3 | 14 | TRBV7-8 | - | CASSLDGLTDTQYF